This T cell receptor beta chain originates from a study of molecular identifiers for immune sequencing clone quantification. Input for naive CD8 libraries was about 18,000 to 1,100,000 sorted cells; the RNA fraction used was 10%, 30% or 50%. As CD8+CD4-CCR7+CD45RA+ cells, naive CD8 T cells were sorted. Whole-study findings and limits: Clones that had above 20 RNA copies took up over 98% of effector molecules but under 1% in naive cells. Identical TCR molecules that share a barcode could lead to an underestimation of highly expanded clone sizes.

One entry per CDR3 protein, called by TCRdb with MiXCR from the PCR reads. This table holds more than 450,000 distinct CDR3 sequences, roughly 25% found once. This CDR3 has 13 amino acids. Germline V gene data show CDR1 as MNHEY and CDR2 as SVGEGT. V dropped 5 bases and J dropped 7 bases, with 12 bases sitting between them. This clonotype occurred a few times. What it recognizes is unknown. The sequencing sample was made of naive CD8+ T cells from blood, with Jurkat cell RNA spiked in. Subset here: FACS-sorted CD8+CD4-CCR7+CD45RA+ naive T cells. V usage is TRBV6-2 or TRBV6-3 and J usage is TRBJ1-5; D is uncertain. The receptor was derived from a human donor in good health. Some libraries in this study had Jurkat cell RNA spiked in. DNA of the CDR3: TGTGCCAGCAGTGTCCTGGGTAACCAGCCCCAGCATTTT. This translates into CASSVLGNQPQHF.